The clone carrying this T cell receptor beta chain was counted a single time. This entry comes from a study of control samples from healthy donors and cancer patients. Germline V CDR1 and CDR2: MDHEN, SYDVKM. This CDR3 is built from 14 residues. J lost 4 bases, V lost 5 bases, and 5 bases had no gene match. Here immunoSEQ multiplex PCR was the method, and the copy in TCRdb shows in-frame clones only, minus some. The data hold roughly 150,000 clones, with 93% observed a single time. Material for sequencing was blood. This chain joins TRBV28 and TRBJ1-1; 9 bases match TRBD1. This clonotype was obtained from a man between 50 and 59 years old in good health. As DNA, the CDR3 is TGTGCCAGCAGTCTTACAGGGGGCGTCACTGAAGCTTTCTTT. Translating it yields CASSLTGGVTEAFF.